This T cell receptor beta chain emerged from a study of shared clonotypes between healthy human individuals. A few counts support this clone. The sample carries other DNA sequences with the same CDR3. The CDR3 runs to 13 residues. Germline lookup yields CDR1 SGHAT and CDR2 FQNNGV. Trimming cost V 2 bases and J 1 base, with 5 bases left between them. Libraries were prepared by immunoSEQ multiplex PCR; TCRdb keeps only in-frame clonotypes and omits some of them. There are under 2,500,000 clones in the sample; roughly 95% occur only once, and more than 0.1% lies in the top ten. The J gene is TRBJ1-1, the V gene TRBV11-2; D possibly corresponds to TRBD1 (5 bases). Sequencing was carried out using naive CD4+ T cells sorted from blood. Noted subset: CD45RA+ positively selected. The receptor was derived from a man younger than 35 in good health. CDR3 protein: CASSLQGNTEAFF. CDR3 bases: TGTGCCAGCAGCTTACAGGGGAACACTGAAGCTTTCTTT.